A selection of T cell receptor beta chains follows, all from one sample in a study of T cells in Graves' hyperthyroidism and ophthalmopathy. TCRdb independently ran MiXCR on the multiplex PCR reads; one entry per CDR3 protein. This repertoire shows a few hundred thousand distinct CDR3 sequences, around 18% found once; its top ten account for about 38%. The sequenced sample was blood. The source is a man younger than 30 with Graves' ophthalmopathy. CDR3s include the opening cysteine and the closing phenylalanine or tryptophan. D genes are given only for firm matches. For some rows the clone size is stated as once, few or many, or as a class when expanded; others skip it.

D gene,V gene,clone size,J gene,CDR3 DNA,CDR3 protein
.,TRBV20-1,few,TRBJ2-7,TGCAGTGCTGCTTCTACCGGGCCTCAGGCCGACGAGCAGTACTTC,CSAASTGPQADEQYF
.,TRBV19,few,TRBJ2-5,TGTGCCAGTAGTATAAATGGACAGCAAGAGACCCAGTACTTC,CASSINGQQETQYF
.,TRBV2,many,TRBJ2-5,TGTGCCAGCAGGAATACAAAGGGCCTGGAGACCCAGTACTTC,CASRNTKGLETQYF
.,TRBV12-3/TRBV12-4,few,TRBJ2-1,TGTGCCAGCAGTTTAGAATCGGGACATATCCCACATGAGCAGTTCTTC,CASSLESGHIPHEQFF
TRBD2,TRBV12-3/TRBV12-4,.,TRBJ2-7,TGTGCCACCGTCAGGACTAGCGTCTACGAGCAGTACTTC,CATVRTSVYEQYF
.,TRBV4-1,.,TRBJ1-1,TGCGCCAGCAGCCGGGACGGCTACACTGAAGCTTTCTTT,CASSRDGYTEAFF
.,TRBV5-1,few,TRBJ1-4,TGCGCCAGCAGCCCCGACCCTGGGACGTCTATTAATGAAAAACTGTTTTTT,CASSPDPGTSINEKLFF
.,TRBV5-6,.,TRBJ2-7,TGTGCCAGCAGCTTGGATCCAGGGCAAGCCCCCTACGAGCAGTACTTC,CASSLDPGQAPYEQYF
TRBD1,TRBV7-9,many,TRBJ1-1,TGTGCCAGCAGCTCGGGACAGGATATGAACACTGAAGCTTTCTTT,CASSSGQDMNTEAFF
.,TRBV19,few,TRBJ1-1,TGTGCCAGTAGTGCCTCCGAGGAAGGGGTAGCTTTCTTT,CASSASEEGVAFF
TRBD1,TRBV6-1,many,TRBJ2-7,TGTGCCAGCGAGGGACAGGGCGCCTACGAGCAGTACTTC,CASEGQGAYEQYF
TRBD1,TRBV5-8,.,TRBJ1-4,TGTGCCAGCAGCCCTGGACAGGGTAGGGCTGAAAAACTGTTTTTT,CASSPGQGRAEKLFF
.,TRBV2,.,TRBJ2-3,TGTGCCAGCAAGTGGGATCTCGGCGCAGATACGCAGTATTTT,CASKWDLGADTQYF
TRBD1,TRBV20-1,few,TRBJ1-6,TGCAGTGCTAGAGATTTGGGGACAGGGACCGGATTATATGCTTCACCCCTCCACTTT,CSARDLGTGTGLYASPLHF
TRBD1,TRBV6-2/TRBV6-3,.,TRBJ2-3,TGTGCCAGCAGTGGACAGGCAGGAGATACGCAGTATTTT,CASSGQAGDTQYF
.,TRBV12-3/TRBV12-4,many,TRBJ1-2,TGTGCCAGCAGTTTCGAGAACGCTAACTATGGCTACACCTTC,CASSFENANYGYTF
.,TRBV5-4,few,TRBJ1-3,TGTGCCAGCAGCTCCCCCAGCACCTCTGGAAACACCATATATTTT,CASSSPSTSGNTIYF
.,TRBV28,few,TRBJ2-2,TGTGCCAGCATAAGACAGGCTTACGCCGGGGAGCTGTTTTTT,CASIRQAYAGELFF
.,TRBV6-5,many,TRBJ1-1,TGTGCCAGCAGTTACTCGATGGGACTTGGGGGCACTGAAGCTTTCTTT,CASSYSMGLGGTEAFF
TRBD1,TRBV2,.,TRBJ2-1,TGTGCCAGCAGTCGCCCCGGGACAGGGGGCTACAATGAGCAGTTCTTC,CASSRPGTGGYNEQFF
.,TRBV28,many,TRBJ2-1,TGTGCCAGCAGTTTCGGGAAATACAATGAGCAGTTCTTC,CASSFGKYNEQFF
.,TRBV27,many,TRBJ2-7,TGTGCCAGCAGCCCCCACCGGGGAAGAGACGAGCAGTACTTC,CASSPHRGRDEQYF
TRBD1,TRBV5-1,few,TRBJ2-3,TGCGCCAGCAGCTTCGAAGGGGGCGATACGCAGTATTTT,CASSFEGGDTQYF
TRBD1,TRBV20-1,many,TRBJ2-3,TGCAGTGCTCCGGGACAGGGATCGGCAGATACGCAGTATTTT,CSAPGQGSADTQYF
TRBD1,TRBV3-1,many,TRBJ2-1,TGTGCCAGCAGCCTACGACAGGGCCAGAATGAGCAGTTCTTC,CASSLRQGQNEQFF
TRBD1,TRBV2,.,TRBJ1-4,TGTGCCAGCAGCGCCCACCGGGACAGGGGGCGAGGAAAACTGTTTTTT,CASSAHRDRGRGKLFF
.,TRBV18,.,TRBJ1-4,TGTGCCAGCTCACGGGCCCCCAACAAACCTAATGAAAAACTGTTTTTT,CASSRAPNKPNEKLFF
TRBD2,TRBV7-6,.,TRBJ2-3,TGTGCCAGCAGCTTAGAAGCGGGGGGTTTAGATACGCAGTATTTT,CASSLEAGGLDTQYF
TRBD1,TRBV5-1,.,TRBJ2-3,TGCGCCAGCAGCCGGGACCAGGGGGCAGATACGCAGTATTTT,CASSRDQGADTQYF
.,TRBV6-4,many,TRBJ2-6,TGTGCCAGCAGTGAAAGAGGACCCTCTGGGGCCAACGTCCTGACTTTC,CASSERGPSGANVLTF
.,TRBV20-1,few,TRBJ1-1,TGCAGTGCCAGGACGAACTCGAACACTGAAGCTTTCTTT,CSARTNSNTEAFF
.,TRBV12-3/TRBV12-4,many,TRBJ2-1,TGTGCCAGCAGTCTCTATGAGCAGTTCTTC,CASSLYEQFF
TRBD1,TRBV2,.,TRBJ1-5,TGTGCCAGCAGTGAGGGACAGGCCTACAATCAGCCCCAGCATTTT,CASSEGQAYNQPQHF
TRBD1,TRBV9,many,TRBJ1-4,TGTGCCAGCAGCGGACGACAGGGGAGGAGTGAAAAACTGTTTTTT,CASSGRQGRSEKLFF
.,TRBV3-1,few,TRBJ2-2,TGTGCCAGCAGCCAGGATTCCGGGGAGCTGTTTTTT,CASSQDSGELFF
.,TRBV19,.,TRBJ1-1,TGTGCCAGTAGTAGGCGGCCCCTGAACACTGAAGCTTTCTTT,CASSRRPLNTEAFF
TRBD1,TRBV7-2,many,TRBJ1-1,TGTGCCAGCAGCTTTCGGACAGGGGGTAACACTGAAGCTTTCTTT,CASSFRTGGNTEAFF
.,TRBV20-1,.,TRBJ1-5,TGCAGTGCTCCTGGGACACTCGCCTTATTTAGCAATCAGCCCCAGCATTTT,CSAPGTLALFSNQPQHF
.,TRBV12-3/TRBV12-4,.,TRBJ2-3,TGTGCCAGCAGCGTACTGGCGGGGCCCCGCACAGATACGCAGTATTTT,CASSVLAGPRTDTQYF
.,TRBV13,many,TRBJ2-5,TGTGCCAGCAGCTCCTCTGGGAGTGTCCCCCAGTACTTC,CASSSSGSVPQYF
.,TRBV19,.,TRBJ1-4,TGTGCCAGTAGTATTAAGGACGGCGGACCTGGCGAAAAACTGTTTTTT,CASSIKDGGPGEKLFF
.,TRBV18,.,TRBJ2-7,TGTGCCAGCTCACCGACAGGGAGGCACGAGCAGTACTTC,CASSPTGRHEQYF
.,TRBV2,many,TRBJ2-3,TGTGCCAGCAGTGAATCGACAGTGACCACAGATACGCAGTATTTT,CASSESTVTTDTQYF
.,TRBV4-1,.,TRBJ1-3,TGCGCCAGCAGCTCTCTCACGGCCCGGCGGGACACCATATATTTT,CASSSLTARRDTIYF
TRBD2,TRBV6-1,many,TRBJ2-1,TGTGCCAGCAGTTATAGCGGGGCGTCCTACAATGAGCAGTTCTTC,CASSYSGASYNEQFF
.,TRBV5-1,many,TRBJ2-7,TGCGCCAGCAGCTTTGTACACGGGGTCTACGAGCAGTACTTC,CASSFVHGVYEQYF
.,TRBV5-1,.,TRBJ2-2,TGCGCCAGCAGCTTAGGAACCGGGGAGCCGTTTTTT,CASSLGTGEPFF
.,TRBV12-3/TRBV12-4,many,TRBJ1-1,TGTGCCAGCAGTCCGCGACAGCAGAACACTGAAGCTTTCTTT,CASSPRQQNTEAFF
.,TRBV28,many,TRBJ1-6,TGTGCCAGCAGCGGAGGGACAACTAATTCACCCCTCCACTTT,CASSGGTTNSPLHF
.,TRBV12-3/TRBV12-4,many,TRBJ1-2,TGTGCCAGCAGTATGAATTTAGGCGGCTACACCTTC,CASSMNLGGYTF